This T cell receptor beta chain was captured in a study of Graves' ophthalmopathy and Graves' hyperthyroidism. Looking at the study overall: Upon initial diagnosis and before any treatment, peripheral blood was collected.

This clonotype occurred many times. The target antigen is unknown. TCR beta CDR3 regions were amplified from RNA transcripts. Amplification began with first-round RT-PCR using HTBI primers, then second-round multiplex PCR was performed. TCRdb recomputed calls from the multiplex PCR reads with MiXCR, one row per CDR3 protein. Of approximately 700,000 distinct CDR3 sequences listed, roughly 41% are singletons. Isolation of PBMCs was performed using 9 to 10 ml of fresh peripheral blood. Points from the study as a whole: Clonotypes were expanded in thyroid at above 0.001 frequency, and most also appeared in blood.

The CDR3 contains 15 residues. V was trimmed by 0 bases and J by 3 bases, leaving 12 bases between them. In germline, CDR1 is LNHNV, CDR2 YYDKDF (reference sequence). The clonotype comes from an adult man with Graves' ophthalmopathy. The sample consisted of peripheral blood. V and J are TRBV15 and TRBJ2-7, with TRBD1 as a possible D gene (5 bases). The CDR3 sequence is CATSREGARGYEQYF. The CDR3 coding sequence is TGTGCCACCAGCAGAGAAGGGGCGAGAGGCTACGAGCAGTACTTC.